This T cell receptor beta chain originates from a study of shared clonotypes between healthy human individuals. Overall study: Participating donors consisted of two women and three men aged 18 to 49. Study-level points and caveats: It was anticipated that sequencing depth would influence how many clonotypes donors shared.

Original handling: ImmunoSEQ only sent back junction sequences with no quality scores, so filtering was done differently. Measured with immunoSEQ multiplex PCR; TCRdb has only the in-frame clones, and not every one. V, J and clone size derive from that table, while D and trimming were established from the DNA sequence. This table holds about 1,900,000 clones, approximately 94% found once. The naive CD8 population came from CD45RO-negative cells selected for CCR7, without terminally differentiated effector memory CD45RA+ cells. This CDR3 region has 13 residues. V was cut by 3 bases and J by 1 base, with 5 bases left in between. Germline V gene sequence: CDR1 WNHNN, CDR2 SYGVQD (reference sequence). Points on this clone: The antigen remains undetermined. Other DNA sequences within the sample encode an identical CDR3.

Sequencing was performed on naive CD8+ T cells sorted from blood. This chain links TRBV10-1 with TRBJ2-3; D ambiguous. This TCR was recovered from a man younger than 35 in good health. CDR3 sequence (DNA): TGCGCCAGCAGTGAAGAAGGCACAGATACGCAGTATTTT. Its translation is CASSEEGTDTQYF.